This section outlines one T cell receptor (beta chain) sequence together with its context. The missing CDR3 end, 3 residues past where the read stops, is filled in from the germline J gene. The protocol was immunoSEQ multiplex PCR, while the TCRdb copy is restricted to in-frame clones and leaves out a portion. This sample's table has just under 35,000 clones. The germline V gene encodes CDR1 SNHLY and CDR2 FYNNEI. This CDR3 region has 14 residues. Trimming stripped 1 base from V and 6 bases from J, with 10 bases between. These data belong to a study of T cells in women clearing cervical HPV infection. Study-wide background: For cases, blood was sampled a median approximately 150 days after lesion detection, interquartile range about 90 to 200 days.

The chain combines TRBV2 with TRBJ2-1; D gene ambiguous. The sequenced material came from blood buffy coat. The clonotype comes from a woman between 18 and 75 years old with a cervical HPV16 infection that either progressed to CIN3+ or cleared (not recorded which). The CDR3 here is CASSEVGLGNEQFF. The sequenced CDR3 bases are TGTGCCAGCAGTGAAGTGGGCCTGGGCAATGAG.